This passage covers 20 T cell receptor beta chains from one sample sequenced in a study of PD-1 blockade in classical Hodgkin lymphoma. The table came from immunoSEQ multiplex PCR; TCRdb's copy has only in-frame clones and leaves some out. The sample records 45,000 to 55,000 clones, just under 75% being singletons. Following autologous stem cell transplantation, relapse occurred in every patient, and exposure to brentuximab vedotin varied. The specimen comprised peripheral blood mononuclear cells (PBMCs), sampled before the second cycle of nivolumab. The receptors originated from a human donor with classical Hodgkin lymphoma.

The V call is TRBV30, the J call TRBJ2-1, with 11 bases aligning to TRBD2. V shed 1 base and J 5 bases; nucleotides not matched to a gene: 1. The CDR3 has 14 residues. Germline CDR1 and CDR2: GTSNPN and SVGIG (reference sequence). Here the CDR3 reads CAWSGLAGHNEQFF. As DNA, the CDR3 is TGTGCCTGGAGTGGACTAGCGGGGCACAATGAGCAGTTCTTC.

V and J are TRBV18 and TRBJ1-5; weak D call: TRBD1 (5 bases). Germline CDR1 reads KGHSH; CDR2 reads LQKENI. V gave up 4 bases and J gave up 2 bases, with 18 bases separating them. This CDR3 is 17 amino acids long. The CDR3 coding sequence is TGTGCCAGCTCACTTGGGGGGGGTTCCATAGGCAATCAGCCCCAGCATTTT. It is translated as CASSLGGGSIGNQPQHF.

The V gene is TRBV7-9, the J gene TRBJ2-7; a possible D gene is TRBD2 (7 bases). The CDR3 runs 17 residues. The V and J ends lost 2 bases and 2 bases respectively, with 19 bases between them. The germline V gene encodes CDR1 SEHNR and CDR2 FQNEAQ (reference sequence). The CDR3 DNA sequence: TGTGCCAGCAGCTTAAAAGGGGGGCTAGCGGAACCCTACGAGCAGTACTTC. Protein product: CASSLKGGLAEPYEQYF.

The table lists this clone with a count of one. The gene calls are TRBV11-2 and TRBJ2-7; the D gene is possibly TRBD2 (6 bases). This CDR3 is built from 16 residues. Germline loops: CDR1 SGHAT, CDR2 FQNNGV. The V gene lost 5 bases and the J gene lost 4 bases, with 21 bases spanning the gap. The CDR3 coding sequence is TGTGCCAGCAGCCCCAAGGAGAGAGCGGGTGGATACGAGCAGTACTTC. Amino acid sequence: CASSPKERAGGYEQYF.

CDR3 coding DNA: TGTGCCAGCAGCCAACGGGTCGGTGGGGATACGCAGTATTTT. As protein: CASSQRVGGDTQYF. This chain connects TRBV4-2 to TRBJ2-3; D gene ambiguous. Germline CDR1 is LGHNA and CDR2 is YNFKEQ. V lost 2 bases and J lost 6, with 12 bases in between. The length of the CDR3 is 14 residues.

The rearrangement joins TRBV11-2 to TRBJ1-4; TRBD1 agrees at 11 bases. Trimming took 5 bases from V and 6 from J; bases not matched to a gene: 8. CDR1 is SGHAT, CDR2 FQNNGV, per germline. The CDR3 runs to 16 residues. CDR3 sequence reads: CASSPRTGGADEKLFF. The CDR3 DNA is TGTGCCAGCAGCCCAAGGACAGGGGGCGCAGATGAAAAACTGTTTTTT.

The rearrangement joins TRBV7-9 to TRBJ2-7; 13 bases agree with TRBD2. CDR3 length: 16 amino acids. Trimming cost V 4 bases and J 4 bases; bases outside gene matches: 7. Looked up from germline, CDR1 is SEHNR and CDR2 is FQNEAQ (reference sequence). The CDR3: CASSSGTSGDRYEQYF. CDR3 in DNA: TGTGCCAGCAGCTCCGGGACTAGCGGGGACCGTTACGAGCAGTACTTC.

This clone was observed a handful of times. This chain's CDR3 is CASSLALGSAGELFF. The CDR3 coding sequence is TGTGCCAGCAGCTTAGCGCTCGGGTCTGCCGGGGAGCTGTTTTTT. This sequence joins TRBV7-2 and TRBJ2-2; no reliable D call. CDR3 size: 15 residues. Germline V gene lookup returns CDR1 SGHTA and CDR2 FQGNSA. Deletions cut 0 bases from V and 6 bases from J, with 11 bases between.

The V and J genes are TRBV6-6 and TRBJ1-3; D remains ambiguous. The CDR3 covers 14 residues. Trimming shortened V by 6 bases and J by 0 bases, and 9 bases separated the two germline ends. Germline V gene data show CDR1 as MNHNY and CDR2 as SVGAGI (reference sequence). The CDR3 region is CASRQTFSGNTIYF. The DNA for the CDR3 is TGTGCCAGCAGACAGACATTCTCTGGAAACACCATATATTTT.

V usage is TRBV25-1 and J usage is TRBJ2-2; D unresolved. Looked up from germline, CDR1 is MGHDK and CDR2 is SYGVNS. The length of the CDR3 is 12 residues. Trimming shortened V by 6 bases and J by 6 bases, and 8 bases separated the two germline ends. CDR3 coding DNA: TGTGCCAGCAGAGGGATGTCCGGGGAGCTGTTTTTT. Residues: CASRGMSGELFF.

The DNA of the CDR3 is TGCGCCAGCAGCTTTTACCAAACGGCCAACAATGAGCAGTTCTTC. Amino acid sequence: CASSFYQTANNEQFF. The chain combines TRBV5-1 with TRBJ2-1; D unresolved. Looked up from germline, CDR1 is SGHRS and CDR2 is YFSETQ. The CDR3 contains 15 residues. V was cut by 2 bases and J by 5 bases, with 14 bases left in between.

The chain joins TRBV6-6 to TRBJ2-5; 8 positions agree with TRBD1. V lost 5 bases to trimming and J lost 5 bases; unmatched junction nucleotides: 10. CDR3 length equals 15 residues. Germline V gene data show CDR1 as MNHNY and CDR2 as SVGAGI (reference sequence). CDR3 bases: TGTGCCAGCAGTAGGGGACAGGCGTCCGCGGAGACCCAGTACTTC. Its translation is CASSRGQASAETQYF.

CDR3 residues: CASSLVGGSPYEQYF. DNA of the CDR3: TGTGCCAGCAGCTTAGTTGGCGGGAGCCCCTACGAGCAGTACTTC. The J gene is TRBJ2-7, the V gene TRBV7-2; 7 nucleotides agree with TRBD2. The CDR3 covers 15 residues. V gave up 1 base and J gave up 2 bases; unmatched junction bases: 5. CDR1 and CDR2 from the germline V gene are SGHTA and FQGNSA.

This chain connects TRBV21-1 to TRBJ2-3. TRBV21-1 is described as a pseudogene. This CDR3 is built from 16 residues. The CDR3: CASSKRKDGFTDTQYF. CDR3 nucleotide sequence: TGTGCCAGCAGCAAACGGAAGGACGGCTTCACAGATACGCAGTATTTT.

Many counts were recorded for this clone. The V call is TRBV30, the J call TRBJ1-5, with no clear D. The CDR3 sequence is 13 residues long. Trimming stripped 1 base from V and 6 bases from J, with 10 bases between. In germline, CDR1 is GTSNPN, CDR2 SVGIG (reference sequence). The CDR3 reads CAWSGESGQPQHF. As DNA, the CDR3 is TGTGCCTGGAGTGGGGAATCGGGTCAGCCCCAGCATTTT.

For the CDR3, the DNA is TGCAGCGTCTGGGGACAGATGAACACCGGGGAGCTGTTTTTT. Residues: CSVWGQMNTGELFF. The genes are TRBV29-1 and TRBJ2-2; 7 nucleotides line up with TRBD1. The CDR3 is made up of 14 amino acids. CDR1 SQVTM and CDR2 ANQGSEA come from the germline V gene. The J segment lost 1 base and the V segment lost 6 bases, leaving 5 bases of the junction unmatched.

This chain links TRBV19 with TRBJ2-5; TRBD2 matches 8 bases. Germline CDR1 reads LNHDA; CDR2 reads SQIVND (reference sequence). The CDR3 totals 15 residues. After removal of 2 bases from V and 1 base from J, the junction contained 3 bases not matched to a gene. CDR3 coding DNA: TGTGCCAGTAGTATACGACTAGCGAGCCAAGAGACCCAGTACTTC. Its protein product is CASSIRLASQETQYF.

The V gene is TRBV7-2, the J gene TRBJ2-1; D is unresolved. The CDR3 loop spans 12 amino acids. The germline V and J ends were trimmed by 5 bases and 9 bases, with 11 bases remaining between them. Germline V gene lookup returns CDR1 SGHTA and CDR2 FQGNSA. As DNA, the CDR3 is TGTGCCAGCAGCGCCCGGGCCTCTGAGCAGTTCTTC. Translating gives CASSARASEQFF.

The CDR3 loop is CASKKDATNEKLFF. In DNA form, the CDR3 reads TGCGCCAGCAAAAAGGATGCAACTAATGAAAAACTGTTTTTT. This rearrangement joins TRBV5-1 to TRBJ1-4; D gene ambiguous. Trimming stripped 6 bases from V and 0 bases from J, with 9 bases between. Germline V gene data show CDR1 as SGHRS and CDR2 as YFSETQ. This CDR3 is 14 amino acids long.

The rearrangement joins TRBV6-5 to TRBJ2-7; 11 nucleotides match TRBD2. Germline V lookup: CDR1 MNHEY, CDR2 SVGAGI. The CDR3 runs 15 residues. Trimming cost V 6 bases and J 0 bases; bases outside gene matches: 4. The CDR3 is CASRLTSGSSYEQYF. Here the CDR3 DNA reads TGTGCCAGCAGACTAACTAGCGGGAGCTCCTACGAGCAGTACTTC.